This T cell receptor (beta chain) was profiled in a study of blood T cell repertoires in COVID-19. Study details: Both acute and convalescent COVID-19 samples were obtained from the United States, Italy and Spain.

Per the original methods: Estimation of nucleated cell counts was performed using reference gene primer amplification. The data were produced by immunoSEQ multiplex PCR, yet TCRdb's version contains in-frame clones alone and is incomplete. The V and J calls and clone size were taken over from that table, and D and trimming were inferred from the DNA. The sample lists about 67,000 clones, about nine tenths occurring once. J was trimmed by 4 bases and V by 7 bases; bases with no gene match: 6. The CDR3 has 13 residues. Germline assignment: CDR1 MNHEY and CDR2 SVGAGI. The sequence was obtained from a man aged 45-60 years with active COVID-19. The specimen was peripheral blood. The V call is TRBV6-5, the J call TRBJ1-1; 7 positions match TRBD1. Written as DNA, the CDR3 is TGTGCCAGCAAGTCACAGGGGCCCACTGAAGCTTTCTTT. Translated, it gives CASKSQGPTEAFF.